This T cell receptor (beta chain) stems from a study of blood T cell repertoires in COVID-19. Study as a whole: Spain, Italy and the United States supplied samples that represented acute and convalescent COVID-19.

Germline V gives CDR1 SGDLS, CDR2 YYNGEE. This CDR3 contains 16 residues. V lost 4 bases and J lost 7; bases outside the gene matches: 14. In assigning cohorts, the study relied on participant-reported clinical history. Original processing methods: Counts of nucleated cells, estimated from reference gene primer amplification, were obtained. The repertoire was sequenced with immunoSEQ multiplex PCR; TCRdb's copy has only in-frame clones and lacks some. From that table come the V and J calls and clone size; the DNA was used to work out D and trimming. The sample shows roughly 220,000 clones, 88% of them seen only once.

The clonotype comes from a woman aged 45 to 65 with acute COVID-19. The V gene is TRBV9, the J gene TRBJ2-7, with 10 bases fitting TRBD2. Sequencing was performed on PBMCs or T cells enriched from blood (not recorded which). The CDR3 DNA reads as TGTGCCAGCAGCCCCATAGCGGGGGGATTATCTTTTGAGCAGTACTTC. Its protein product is CASSPIAGGLSFEQYF.